This TCR beta chain was retrieved from a study of CD8 T cells in Susac syndrome. cDNA came from around 0.54 to 1 ug RNA primed by random hexamers. TCRdb redid the calling of the immunoSEQ multiplex PCR reads with MiXCR, one entry per CDR3 protein. The data hold approximately 110,000 distinct CDR3 sequences, with more than 85% observed a single time. The sample taken for sequencing was CD8+ T cells from PBMCs. The TCR originated in a human donor with multiple sclerosis.

The CDR3 region has the DNA TGTGCCAGCAGTGAGCGTCTAGCGTCTGAGCAGTTCTTC. The encoded protein is CASSERLASEQFF. This rearrangement joins TRBV2 to TRBJ2-1; tentative D call: TRBD2 (6 bases). V lost 3 bases, J lost 9 bases, and 12 bases lay in between. Germline CDR1 is SNHLY and CDR2 is FYNNEI. The CDR3 consists of 13 residues.